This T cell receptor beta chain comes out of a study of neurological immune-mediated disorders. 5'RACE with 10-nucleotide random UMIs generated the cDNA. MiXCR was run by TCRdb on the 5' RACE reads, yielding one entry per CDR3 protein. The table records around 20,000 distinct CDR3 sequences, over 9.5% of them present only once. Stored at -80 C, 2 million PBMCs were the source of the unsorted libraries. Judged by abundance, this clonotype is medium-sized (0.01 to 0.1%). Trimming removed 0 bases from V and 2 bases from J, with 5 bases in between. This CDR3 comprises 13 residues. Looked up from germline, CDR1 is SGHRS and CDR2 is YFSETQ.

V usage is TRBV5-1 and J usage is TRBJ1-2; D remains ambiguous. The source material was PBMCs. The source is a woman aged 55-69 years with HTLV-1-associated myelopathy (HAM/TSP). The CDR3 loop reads CASSLAGNYGYTF. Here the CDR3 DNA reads TGCGCCAGCAGCTTGGCGGGAAACTATGGCTACACCTTC.